Below, one T cell receptor (beta chain) is given with its context. Donors had nominal health at sampling but likely had unrecorded immune exposures. The data belong to a study of cytomegalovirus exposure and HLA in healthy donors. A multiplex PCR was run with 60 Vbeta primers and 13 Jbeta primers. Profiled with immunoSEQ multiplex PCR; TCRdb holds only in-frame clones, not every one. The sample yields 110,000 or so clones, approximately 80% seen once. Germline V gives CDR1 LGHNA, CDR2 YSLEER. This CDR3 region has 16 residues. The V gene lost 0 bases and the J gene lost 7 bases, with 18 bases spanning the gap.

The material sequenced was PBMCs. The TCR originated in a woman aged 18-35 years in good health and CMV-seronegative. The chain recombines TRBV4-3 with TRBJ2-5, with a weak D call TRBD2 (6 bases). In DNA, the CDR3 is TGCGCCAGCAGCCAAGACTTGGGAGGCCTCCCAGGGACCCAGTACTTC. It specifies CASSQDLGGLPGTQYF.